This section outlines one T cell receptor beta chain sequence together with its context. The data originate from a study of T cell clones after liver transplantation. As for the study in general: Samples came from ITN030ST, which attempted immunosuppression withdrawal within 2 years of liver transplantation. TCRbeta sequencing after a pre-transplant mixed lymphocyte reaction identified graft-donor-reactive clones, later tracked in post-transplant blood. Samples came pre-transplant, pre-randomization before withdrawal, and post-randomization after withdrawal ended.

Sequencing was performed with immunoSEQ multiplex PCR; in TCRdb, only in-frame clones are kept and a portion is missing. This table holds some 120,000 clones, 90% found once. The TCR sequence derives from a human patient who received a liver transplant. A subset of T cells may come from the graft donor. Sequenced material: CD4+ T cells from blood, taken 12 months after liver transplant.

The CDR3 nucleotides are TGTGCCAGCAGCTTAGGGGTAGGGGGGCCCTCCTACGAGCAGTACTTC. Its translation is CASSLGVGGPSYEQYF. The V and J genes are TRBV7-8 and TRBJ2-7; TRBD1 or TRBD2 may be the D gene (6 bases each). Trimming cost V 1 base and J 0 bases, with 13 bases left between them. This CDR3 is built from 16 residues. The germline V gene encodes CDR1 SGHVS and CDR2 FQNEAQ.